These 14 T cell receptor beta chains were sequenced from one sample in a study of spatial heterogeneity in lung cancer. Time point: sample taken at primary tumor resection. MiXCR, run by TCRdb on the 5' RACE reads, gives a single entry per CDR3 protein. Among more than 60,000 distinct CDR3 sequences listed, about 5.9% were seen once. Sequenced here: PBMCs, sampled at surgery. The receptor set was obtained from a female donor with early-stage non-small cell lung cancer.

This clonotype was detected many times. This chain connects TRBV6-4 to TRBJ2-6; no clear D. Germline loops: CDR1 MRHNA, CDR2 SNTAGT. Deletions cut 2 bases from V and 2 bases from J, with 4 bases between. CDR3 length: 14 amino acids. This CDR3 reads CASSDTPGANVLTF. The CDR3 DNA follows: TGTGCCAGCAGTGACACCCCTGGGGCCAACGTCCTGACTTTC.

This clonotype occurred many times. The rearrangement uses TRBV7-6 and TRBJ2-5; 8 nucleotides match TRBD1. This CDR3 is built from 14 residues. The V and J ends lost 5 bases and 4 bases, in that order; junction bases with no gene match: 6. Germline CDR1 reads SGHVS; CDR2 reads FNYEAQ. In DNA form, the CDR3 reads TGTGCCAGCAGCCGAGGTCAGGGGGCAGAGACCCAGTACTTC. This translates into CASSRGQGAETQYF.

V and J are TRBV3-1 and TRBJ2-3, with 9 bases that match TRBD1. The V gene's germline CDR1 is LGHDT and CDR2 YNNKEL (reference sequence). V lost 6 bases to trimming and J lost 2 bases; unmatched junction nucleotides: 6. The CDR3 is 15 residues long. The CDR3, as DNA: TGTGCCAGCAGGGATTACAGGGGGCACACAGATACGCAGTATTTT. Translation: CASRDYRGHTDTQYF.

This clonotype was recorded at least ten times. The genes are TRBV6-5 and TRBJ1-3; unclear D gene. Deletions cut 5 bases from V and 2 bases from J, with 4 bases between. Germline CDR1 MNHEY, CDR2 SVGAGI. This CDR3 contains 12 residues. DNA for the CDR3: TGTGCCAGCAGTGGAGCTGGAAACACCATATATTTT. Amino acid sequence: CASSGAGNTIYF.

This clonotype was observed many times. J is TRBJ2-3 and V is TRBV7-3; 13 nucleotides match TRBD2. This CDR3 region has 15 residues. V lost 5 bases, J lost 5 bases, and 4 bases stayed unmatched. Germline V gene lookup returns CDR1 SGHTA and CDR2 FQGTGA. The CDR3 sequence is CASSPGLAGVDTQYF. The CDR3 DNA reads TGTGCCAGCAGCCCCGGACTAGCGGGGGTAGATACGCAGTATTTT.

The chain carries TRBV5-1 and TRBJ2-5; 11 bases match TRBD2. Germline-derived CDR1 and CDR2 are SGHRS and YFSETQ. This CDR3 spans 16 amino acids. Trimming removed 5 bases from V and 1 base from J; junction bases left unmatched: 7. The CDR3, as DNA: TGCGCCAGCAGACCGCTAGCGGGGGGTATCCAAGAGACCCAGTACTTC. This sequence encodes CASRPLAGGIQETQYF.

The V gene is TRBV5-1, the J gene TRBJ1-1; D is uncertain. The germline gives CDR1 SGHRS, CDR2 YFSETQ. The length of the CDR3 is 14 residues. Trimming pared 0 bases from V and 0 bases from J, leaving 6 bases between. Here the CDR3 DNA reads TGCGCCAGCAGCTTGGAAGCGGTGAACACTGAAGCTTTCTTT. Encoded protein: CASSLEAVNTEAFF.

The chain employs TRBV3-1 and TRBJ2-2; D might be TRBD1 (6 bases). The CDR3 is 17 amino acids. Germline V gene lookup returns CDR1 LGHDT and CDR2 YNNKEL (reference sequence). V dropped 0 bases and J dropped 7 bases, with 18 bases sitting between them. The CDR3 nucleotides are TGTGCCAGCAGCCAAGAGGGACACCACATGGCTGGCGGGGAGCTGTTTTTT. Protein: CASSQEGHHMAGGELFF.

This clonotype has a count of ten or more. The chain has TRBV7-6 and TRBJ1-6; D not certain. The V gene lost 0 bases and the J gene lost 5 bases, with 8 bases spanning the gap. Germline V lookup: CDR1 SGHVS, CDR2 FNYEAQ. The CDR3 runs 15 residues. CDR3 residues: CASSLARPHNSPLHF. Written as DNA, the CDR3 is TGTGCCAGCAGCTTAGCGAGGCCCCATAATTCACCCCTCCACTTT.

The table lists this clonotype with many counts. This chain links TRBV9 with TRBJ2-1; either TRBD1 or TRBD2 may fit D (5 bases each). The germline V and J ends were trimmed by 0 bases and 5 bases, with 15 bases remaining between them. CDR3 size: 16 residues. Germline CDR1 SGDLS, CDR2 YYNGEE. CDR3 nucleotides: TGTGCCAGCAGCGTAGCGAATGGGGACCCTCACAATGAGCAGTTCTTC. Its translation is CASSVANGDPHNEQFF.

As for this clonotype: This could be a read error, since a much larger clone is one nucleotide away. The chain carries TRBV4-2 and TRBJ1-1; D not certain. Germline V gene data show CDR1 as LGHNA and CDR2 as YNFKEQ. This CDR3 is 13 amino acids long. CDR3 in DNA: TGTGCCAACAGCCCCCTCGAATGGACTGAAGCTTTCTTT. Its protein product is CANSPLEWTEAFF.

This chain joins TRBV14 and TRBJ2-3; D is uncertain. Germline assignment: CDR1 SGHDN and CDR2 FVKESK. The CDR3 spans 14 residues. The V gene lost 8 bases and the J gene lost 2 bases, with 14 bases spanning the gap. The CDR3: CASQPEKLTDTQYF. DNA of the CDR3: TGTGCCAGCCAACCTGAGAAACTCACAGATACGCAGTATTTT.

DNA for the CDR3: TGTGCCAGCAGCGACGAGACTAGCGGGGAAGAGACCCAGTACTTC. Translating gives CASSDETSGEETQYF. The V call is TRBV28, the J call TRBJ2-5; 11 bases map to TRBD2. Germline values: CDR1 MDHEN, CDR2 SYDVKM. This CDR3 is 15 amino acids long. The V and J ends lost 6 bases and 3 bases, in that order; junction bases with no gene match: 6. The full variable domain, with the rest looked up from reference TRBV28 and TRBJ2-5, is DVKVTQSSRYLVKRTGEKVFLECVQDMDHENMFWYRQDPGLGLRLIYFSYDVKMKEKGDIPEGYSVSREKKERFSLILESASTNQTSMYLCASSDETSGEETQYFGPGTRLLVL.

In its sample, this clonotype was seen many times. This chain joins TRBV5-1 and TRBJ2-3; D tentatively reads TRBD1 or TRBD2 (6 bases each). Germline loops: CDR1 SGHRS, CDR2 YFSETQ. The CDR3 is made up of 19 amino acids. V was shortened by 0 bases and J by 1 base, with 21 bases between the two germline ends. CDR3 in amino acids: CASSLAGFRGRYRTDTQYF. In DNA form, the CDR3 reads TGCGCCAGCAGCTTGGCCGGATTTCGGGGGCGCTATCGCACAGATACGCAGTATTTT. Drawing the rest from reference TRBV5-1 and TRBJ2-3, the complete variable domain is KAGVTQTPRYLIKTRGQQVTLSCSPISGHRSVSWYQQTPGQGLQFLFEYFSETQRNKGNFPGRFSGRQFSNSRSEMNVSTLELGDSALYLCASSLAGFRGRYRTDTQYFGPGTRLTVL.